This TCR beta chain was captured in a study of T-cell memory formation after mild COVID-19. Points from the study as a whole: CD4+ clones that contracted lay mainly in CM and EM; CD8+ ones lay in EMRA.

TCRdb reanalysed the 5' RACE reads using MiXCR and keeps one entry per CDR3 protein. The data contain around 430,000 distinct CDR3 sequences, roughly 15% of them singletons. This clonotype was seen more than once but under ten times. No antigen is known for it. Trimming cost V 4 bases and J 6 bases, with 10 bases left between them. Germline values: CDR1 ENHRY, CDR2 SYGVKD. The CDR3 consists of 14 residues. The sequenced material came from PBMCs or a T cell subset sorted from them (not recorded which). The chain carries TRBV10-3 and TRBJ1-6; D ambiguous. This TCR came from a man aged 18-30 years who had mild COVID-19 (a few samples of this study predate the infection). Cell type and time point are not known. CDR3 residues: CAISGVGLNSPLHF. The CDR3 DNA reads as TGTGCCATCAGTGGCGTAGGTCTTAATTCACCCCTCCACTTT.